This TCR beta chain originates from a study of Ad26.COV2.S vaccination and SARS-CoV-2 variants. For the study at large: Donor participated within the Ad26.COV2.S arm of the COV1001 trial.

The repertoire was sequenced with immunoSEQ multiplex PCR; TCRdb's copy has only in-frame clones and lacks some. The table records roughly 350,000 clones, approximately 90% of them present only once. Treatment described: roughly 18 received Ad26.COV2.S at low or high dose, single or two shots; a few received placebo; per-sample allocation not given. The study sampled participants on day 63 after the first vaccine or placebo injection. Germline CDR1 reads SGHRS; CDR2 reads YFSETQ. Deletions cut 7 bases from V and 4 bases from J, with 15 bases between. The CDR3 covers 14 residues. The clonotype originates from a person aged 18-65 years who received the Ad26.COV2.S COVID-19 vaccine or a placebo. The sample in question was peripheral blood, obtained in a trial of Ad26.COV2.S vaccine versus placebo. This sequence joins TRBV5-1 and TRBJ2-1; D possibly corresponds to TRBD1 (6 bases). DNA for the CDR3: TGCGCCAGCCGCCTTGAGACAGGATACAATGAGCAGTTCTTC. Translation gives CASRLETGYNEQFF.